This entry describes one T cell receptor (beta chain). Its antigen remains undetermined. Per-nucleotide qualities are absent, and no much larger clonotype sits a single base away. After removal of 8 bases from V and 6 bases from J, the junction retains 17 bases not matched to a gene. CDR1 MDHEN and CDR2 SYDVKM were looked up in the germline V gene. The CDR3 starts with the cysteine, ends with the phenylalanine, and has 16 residues. The only DNA kept is the CDR3, 48 bases in frame from the first base. Receptor amplification or capture employed RT-PCR. Data came from an Illumina HiSeq 2500. TCRdb's own reprocessing of the public reads used fastp at Q25 and MiXCR and kept productive beta chains. Rows merge per CDR3 protein into single entries with the most common DNA and genes. Present in this sample are more than 450,000 distinct CDR3 sequences, about 11% of which were seen just once. The top ten clones comprise about 9.4% of the sample.

The sample belongs to a study of response to subunit inactivated influenza vaccine (dated by TCRdb to between 2018 and 2020). With regard to the full study: Deep quantitative T cell receptor repertoire profiling was used in the study to track responses to a trivalent subunit inactivated influenza vaccine. The study at large found these results: The authors suggested that each seasonal influenza vaccination may recruit only a limited number of new T cells.

The receptor was derived from a man in his fifties who received an inactivated influenza vaccine. Donor details come from another sample of the same person, matched by shared clones. The sequenced sample was PBMCs from blood, obtained on the day of vaccination. This sequence uses TRBV28 and TRBJ1-2; 8 central nucleotides agree with TRBD1. The nucleotides are TGTGCCAGCCTATGGCGCAGGGGGCGCCTGAGTAATGGCTACACCTTC. This codes for CASLWRRGRLSNGYTF.